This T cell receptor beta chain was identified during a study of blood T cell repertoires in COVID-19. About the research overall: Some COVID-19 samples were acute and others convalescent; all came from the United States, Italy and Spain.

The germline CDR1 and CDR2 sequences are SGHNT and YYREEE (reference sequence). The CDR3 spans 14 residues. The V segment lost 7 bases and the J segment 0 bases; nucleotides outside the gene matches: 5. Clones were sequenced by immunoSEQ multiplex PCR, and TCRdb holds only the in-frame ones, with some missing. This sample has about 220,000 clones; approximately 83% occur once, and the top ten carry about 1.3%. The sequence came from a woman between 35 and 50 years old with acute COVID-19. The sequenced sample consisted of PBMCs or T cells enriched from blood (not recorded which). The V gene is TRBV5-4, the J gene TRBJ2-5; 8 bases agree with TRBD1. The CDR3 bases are TGTGCCAGCGGAACAGGGGGAAACCAAGAGACCCAGTACTTC. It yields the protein CASGTGGNQETQYF.